This TCR beta chain was recovered during a study of human T cells and chemical hapten exposure. Study as a whole: For the roughly 26-week duration of the study, patients were given weekly doses of diphenylcyclopropenone on the scalp.

This CDR3 comprises 18 residues. V was pared by 3 bases and J by 2 bases, with 9 bases of the junction left unmatched. CDR1 and CDR2 (germline): SGHDN, FVKESK. Findings and limits, study-wide: With DPC sensitization, TCRs exceeding 1 in 1000 frequency showed no change.

This clonotype occurred a few times. No antigen is known for it. Documented time point: patch test 3, about 24 weeks after DPC sensitization. Treatment given: therapeutic diphenylcyclopropenone sensitization with weekly scalp DPC. Alopecia patients between 18 and 70 years old and suitable for DPC were used as donors. The study used a library that attached unique molecular identifiers to individual cDNA molecules. One entry per CDR3 protein results from TCRdb running MiXCR on the RACE reads. In the table there are approximately 90,000 distinct CDR3 sequences, around a quarter of which are singletons. V usage is TRBV14 and J usage is TRBJ2-3, with 12 bases fitting TRBD2. The TCR sequence derives from a man aged 35 to 55 with alopecia areata. Some clones in this sample may be carry-over from other donors' samples. Sequenced material: whole blood, taken in connection with sensitization to the hapten diphenylcyclopropenone (DPC). For the CDR3, the DNA is TGTGCCAGCAGCCAGAGCCTGGGACTAGCGGGCTACACAGATACGCAGTATTTT. It is translated as CASSQSLGLAGYTDTQYF.